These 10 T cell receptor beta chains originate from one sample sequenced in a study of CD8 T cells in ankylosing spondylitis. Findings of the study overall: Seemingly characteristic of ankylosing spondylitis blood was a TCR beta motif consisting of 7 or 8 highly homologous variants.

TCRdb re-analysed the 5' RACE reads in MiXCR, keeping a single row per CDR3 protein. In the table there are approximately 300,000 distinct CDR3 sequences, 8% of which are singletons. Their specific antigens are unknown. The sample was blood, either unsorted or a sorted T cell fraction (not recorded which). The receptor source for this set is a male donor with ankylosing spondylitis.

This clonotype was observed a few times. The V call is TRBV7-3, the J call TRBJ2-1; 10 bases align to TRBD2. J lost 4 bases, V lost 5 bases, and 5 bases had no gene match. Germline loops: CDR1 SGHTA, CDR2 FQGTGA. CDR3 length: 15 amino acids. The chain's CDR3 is CASSTRTSGYNEQFF. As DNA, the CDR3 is TGTGCCAGCAGCACCCGGACTAGCGGATACAATGAGCAGTTCTTC.

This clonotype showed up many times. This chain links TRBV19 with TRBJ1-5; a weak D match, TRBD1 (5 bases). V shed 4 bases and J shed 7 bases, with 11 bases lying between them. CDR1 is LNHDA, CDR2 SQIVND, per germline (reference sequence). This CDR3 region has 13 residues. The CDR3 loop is CASSRGGGQPQHF. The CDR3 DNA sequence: TGTGCCAGTAGTAGGGGGGGAGGGCAGCCCCAGCATTTT.

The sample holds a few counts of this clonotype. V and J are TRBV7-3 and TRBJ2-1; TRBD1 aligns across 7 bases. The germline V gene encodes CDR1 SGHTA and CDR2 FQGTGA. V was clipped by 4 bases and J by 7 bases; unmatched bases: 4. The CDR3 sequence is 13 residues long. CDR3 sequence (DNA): TGTGCCAGCAGCTCGACAGGGCGAAATGAGCAGTTCTTC. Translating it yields CASSSTGRNEQFF.

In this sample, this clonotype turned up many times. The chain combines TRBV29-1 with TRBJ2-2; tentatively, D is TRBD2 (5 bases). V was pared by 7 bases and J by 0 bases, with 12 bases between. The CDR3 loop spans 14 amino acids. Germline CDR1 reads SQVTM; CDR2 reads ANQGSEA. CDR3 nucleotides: TGCAGCGCCGGAGGAGTATCGAACACCGGGGAGCTGTTTTTT. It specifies CSAGGVSNTGELFF.

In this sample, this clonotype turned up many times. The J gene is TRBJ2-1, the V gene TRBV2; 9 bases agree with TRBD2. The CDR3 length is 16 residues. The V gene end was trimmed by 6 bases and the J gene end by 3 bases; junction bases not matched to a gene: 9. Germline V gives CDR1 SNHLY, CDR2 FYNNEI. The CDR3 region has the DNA TGTGCCAGCAGAGCCTCCCGGACTAGCGACTACAATGAGCAGTTCTTC. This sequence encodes CASRASRTSDYNEQFF.

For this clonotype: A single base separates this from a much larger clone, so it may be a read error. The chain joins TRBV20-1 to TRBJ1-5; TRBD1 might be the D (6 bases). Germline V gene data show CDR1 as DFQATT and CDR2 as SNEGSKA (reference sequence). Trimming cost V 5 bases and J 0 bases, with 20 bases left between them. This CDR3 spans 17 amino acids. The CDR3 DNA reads TGCAGTGCTGGAGGTCCGGGACAAGATAATAGCAATCAGCCCCAGCATTTT. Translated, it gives CSAGGPGQDNSNQPQHF.

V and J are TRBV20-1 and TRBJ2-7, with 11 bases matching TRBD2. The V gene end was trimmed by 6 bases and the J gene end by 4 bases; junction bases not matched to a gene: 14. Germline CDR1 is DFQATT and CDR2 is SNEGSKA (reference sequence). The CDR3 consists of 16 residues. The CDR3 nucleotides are TGCAGTGCACAGACCGGGCTAGCGGGAGGTTTATACGAGCAGTACTTC. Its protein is CSAQTGLAGGLYEQYF.

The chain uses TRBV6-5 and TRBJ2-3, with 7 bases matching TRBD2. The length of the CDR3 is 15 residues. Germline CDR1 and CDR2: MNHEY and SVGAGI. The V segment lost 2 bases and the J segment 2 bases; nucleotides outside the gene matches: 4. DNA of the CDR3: TGTGCCAGCAGTTACGCCGGGACTAACACAGATACGCAGTATTTT. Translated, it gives CASSYAGTNTDTQYF.

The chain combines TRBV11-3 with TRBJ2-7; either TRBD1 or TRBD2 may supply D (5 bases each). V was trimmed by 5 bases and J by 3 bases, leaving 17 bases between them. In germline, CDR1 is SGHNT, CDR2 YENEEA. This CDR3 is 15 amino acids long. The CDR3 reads CASSPLWDGNYEQYF. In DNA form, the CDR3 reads TGTGCCAGCAGCCCGCTATGGGACGGGAACTACGAGCAGTACTTC.

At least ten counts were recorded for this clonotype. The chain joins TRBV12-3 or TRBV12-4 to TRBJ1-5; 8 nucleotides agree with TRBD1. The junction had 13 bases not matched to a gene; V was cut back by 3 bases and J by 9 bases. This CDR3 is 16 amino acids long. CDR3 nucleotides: TGTGCCAGCAGTTTGGGCAGGGGGCGACCGGAACGGCCCCAGCATTTT. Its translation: CASSLGRGRPERPQHF.